A single sample is the source of the 18 T cell receptor beta chains below, sequenced in a study of identical twins. TCRdb independently ran MiXCR on the 5' RACE reads; one entry per CDR3 protein. Of about 890,000 distinct CDR3 sequences listed, about 12% are singletons. The sample also formed part of further work on yellow fever vaccine responses in identical twins.

The sequenced material came from PBMCs. These receptors all come from a young woman in good health.

This clonotype was seen more than once but under ten times. This chain links TRBV7-2 with TRBJ2-3; 12 bases map to TRBD2. The CDR3 has 15 residues. Germline V gene lookup returns CDR1 SGHTA and CDR2 FQGNSA. J gave up 5 bases and V 5 bases, and 5 bases lay outside the gene matches. This CDR3 is CASSPRLAGVDTQYF. The CDR3 region has the DNA TGTGCCAGCAGCCCTAGACTAGCGGGGGTAGATACGCAGTATTTT. The whole variable domain, filled in from reference TRBV7-2 and TRBJ2-3, reads GAGVSQSPSNKVTEKGKDVELRCDPISGHTALYWYRQSLGQGLEFLIYFQGNSAPDKSGLPSDRFSAERTGGSVSTLTIQRTQQEDSAVYLCASSPRLAGVDTQYFGPGTRLTVL.

The chain employs TRBV24-1 and TRBJ2-2; possibly TRBD1 or TRBD2 for D (5 bases each). There are 17 residues in the CDR3. V lost 4 bases to trimming and J lost 0 bases, with 14 bases between them. Germline assignment: CDR1 KGHDR and CDR2 SFDVKD. DNA of the CDR3: TGTGCCACCAGTGACTCGGACGGGACGGCGAACACCGGGGAGCTGTTTTTT. Encoded protein: CATSDSDGTANTGELFF.

This clonotype was detected only a few times. This chain connects TRBV20-1 to TRBJ2-3; D remains ambiguous. This CDR3 is 14 amino acids long. Germline V gene sequence: CDR1 DFQATT, CDR2 SNEGSKA (reference sequence). Trimming took 1 base from V and 0 from J, leaving 8 bases between them. The CDR3: CSARVFISTDTQYF. The DNA for the CDR3 is TGCAGTGCTAGAGTTTTCATAAGCACAGATACGCAGTATTTT.

The V call is TRBV7-2, the J call TRBJ2-1; D remains ambiguous. Germline V gene sequence: CDR1 SGHTA, CDR2 FQGNSA. The CDR3 extends over 14 amino acids. Trimming removed 0 bases at V and 6 bases at J, with 9 bases between. CDR3 sequence: CASSLAGRANEQFF. The CDR3, as DNA: TGTGCCAGCAGCTTAGCGGGAAGGGCCAATGAGCAGTTCTTC.

A few counts support this clonotype. The chain links TRBV12-3 or TRBV12-4 to TRBJ2-1; 8 bases align to TRBD2. J gave up 2 bases and V 5 bases, and 8 bases lay outside the gene matches. The CDR3 consists of 16 residues. CDR3: CASSPISGLAYNEQFF. The CDR3 bases are TGTGCCAGCAGTCCGATCTCGGGACTAGCCTACAATGAGCAGTTCTTC.

The chain links TRBV5-6 to TRBJ1-4, with D possibly being TRBD1 (5 bases). This CDR3 has 16 residues. Looked up from germline, CDR1 is SGHDT and CDR2 is YYEEEE. The V end lost 3 bases, the J end lost 2 bases, and 14 bases lay between the germline ends. The CDR3 spells CASSSVGQGTNEKLFF. Written as DNA, the CDR3 is TGTGCCAGCAGCTCGGTGGGGCAGGGCACTAATGAAAAACTGTTTTTT. The full variable domain, completed using reference TRBV5-6 and TRBJ1-4, is DAGVTQSPTHLIKTRGQQVTLRCSPKSGHDTVSWYQQALGQGPQFIFQYYEEEERQRGNFPDRFSGHQFPNYSSELNVNALLLGDSALYLCASSSVGQGTNEKLFFGSGTQLSVL.

This chain connects TRBV3-1 to TRBJ2-1; perhaps D is TRBD1 or TRBD2 (5 bases each). The germline V gene has CDR1 LGHDT and CDR2 YNNKEL (reference sequence). Between the trimmed V and J ends, which lost 6 bases and 4 bases, there was a span of 10 bases. This CDR3 spans 13 amino acids. CDR3 residues: CASSQRGYNEQFF. The CDR3 nucleotides read TGTGCCAGCAGTCAGAGGGGATACAATGAGCAGTTCTTC.

This sequence joins TRBV11-2 and TRBJ1-4; TRBD1 aligns across 7 bases. This CDR3 comprises 14 residues. V was clipped by 2 bases and J by 7 bases; unmatched bases: 4. The germline V gene encodes CDR1 SGHAT and CDR2 FQNNGV. CDR3 residues: CASSLLGGGEKLFF. The CDR3, as DNA: TGTGCCAGCAGCTTATTAGGGGGCGGTGAAAAACTGTTTTTT.

This clonotype was recorded a few times. The genes are TRBV29-1 and TRBJ2-7; possibly TRBD2 for D (5 bases). Trimming took off 7 bases at V and 0 bases at J, with 10 bases between the two ends. The CDR3 totals 12 residues. The V gene's germline CDR1 is SQVTM and CDR2 ANQGSEA. This CDR3 reads CSAWTLSYEQYF. DNA for the CDR3: TGCAGCGCTTGGACTCTCTCCTACGAGCAGTACTTC.

A few counts support this clonotype. J is TRBJ2-1 and V is TRBV12-3 or TRBV12-4, with 14 nucleotides matching TRBD2. V trimming: 6 bases; J trimming: 2 bases; junction bases outside the gene matches: 3. There are 16 residues in the CDR3. DNA for the CDR3: TGTGCCAGCAGACGACTAGCGGGGGGGCCCTACAATGAGCAGTTCTTC. As protein: CASRRLAGGPYNEQFF.

Only a few counts were recorded for this clonotype. V and J are TRBV5-1 and TRBJ1-3; D is ambiguous. The V gene lost 0 bases and the J gene lost 3 bases, with 7 bases spanning the gap. The CDR3 runs to 14 residues. Germline loops: CDR1 SGHRS, CDR2 YFSETQ. CDR3: CASSLGQVGNTIYF. The CDR3 nucleotides read TGCGCCAGCAGCTTGGGTCAGGTTGGAAACACCATATATTTT.

The J gene is TRBJ2-1, the V gene TRBV21-1; TRBD2 reflects the table's D call only, with no check against the DNA. TRBV21-1 is designated a pseudogene. CDR3 length: 17 amino acids. As DNA, the CDR3 is TGTGCCAGCAGCAAAGAGCGAGCGAGGGTCTACTTCAATGAGCAGTTCTTC. Its translation: CASSKERARVYFNEQFF.

This chain's CDR3 is CASSEPRNNEQFF. The CDR3 nucleotides read TGTGCCAGCAGTGAACCCCGAAACAATGAGCAGTTCTTC. J is TRBJ2-1 and V is TRBV6-1; D not resolved. CDR3 length: 13 residues. The germline V gene encodes CDR1 MNHNS and CDR2 SASEGT. V gave up 2 bases and J gave up 5 bases, with 7 bases separating them.

This clonotype appeared a few times. J is TRBJ2-1 and V is TRBV20-1; a possible D gene is TRBD2 (6 bases). The germline V and J ends were trimmed by 0 bases and 1 base, with 10 bases remaining between them. This CDR3 is built from 15 residues. Germline V gene data show CDR1 as DFQATT and CDR2 as SNEGSKA (reference sequence). CDR3 sequence (DNA): TGCAGTGCTAGAGATCGGGGGAGATCCTACAATGAGCAGTTCTTC. This encodes CSARDRGRSYNEQFF.

This clonotype has at least ten counts. The chain employs TRBV9 and TRBJ1-5; possibly TRBD1 for D (5 bases). V was cut by 3 bases and J by 2 bases, with 12 bases left in between. The CDR3 spans 15 residues. The germline gives CDR1 SGDLS, CDR2 YYNGEE. The CDR3 loop is CASSGAGGGNQPQHF. In nucleotides, the CDR3 is TGTGCCAGCAGCGGAGCCGGGGGGGGCAATCAGCCCCAGCATTTT. The full variable domain, its missing parts supplied by reference TRBV9 and TRBJ1-5, is DSGVTQTPKHLITATGQRVTLRCSPRSGDLSVYWYQQSLDQGLQFLIQYYNGEERAKGNILERFSAQQFPDLHSELNLSSLELGDSALYFCASSGAGGGNQPQHFGDGTRLSIL.

CDR3 coding DNA: TGTGCCAGCAGCGTAGATGAAAGCACAGATACGCAGTATTTT. Protein sequence: CASSVDESTDTQYF. The chain employs TRBV9 and TRBJ2-3; no clear D. The CDR3 has 14 amino acids. The ends were cut back, 0 bases at V and 0 bases at J, with 5 bases in the middle. CDR1 is SGDLS, CDR2 YYNGEE, per germline.

V usage is TRBV7-2 and J usage is TRBJ2-5, with 7 bases identical to TRBD2. Germline V CDR1 and CDR2: SGHTA, FQGNSA. Unmatched junction bases numbered 8, after V lost 5 bases and J lost 5 bases. The CDR3 spans 14 residues. The CDR3 coding sequence is TGTGCCAGCAGCCTTGGACTAGTCCGTGAGACCCAGTACTTC. This encodes CASSLGLVRETQYF.

V gene TRBV6-1 combines with J gene TRBJ2-1; D call uncertain. V dropped 3 bases and J dropped 0 bases, with 9 bases sitting between them. CDR3 size: 15 residues. Per germline, CDR1 MNHNS and CDR2 SASEGT. CDR3 in amino acids: CASSELVSSYNEQFF. The DNA of the CDR3 is TGTGCCAGCAGTGAGTTAGTGAGCTCCTACAATGAGCAGTTCTTC.